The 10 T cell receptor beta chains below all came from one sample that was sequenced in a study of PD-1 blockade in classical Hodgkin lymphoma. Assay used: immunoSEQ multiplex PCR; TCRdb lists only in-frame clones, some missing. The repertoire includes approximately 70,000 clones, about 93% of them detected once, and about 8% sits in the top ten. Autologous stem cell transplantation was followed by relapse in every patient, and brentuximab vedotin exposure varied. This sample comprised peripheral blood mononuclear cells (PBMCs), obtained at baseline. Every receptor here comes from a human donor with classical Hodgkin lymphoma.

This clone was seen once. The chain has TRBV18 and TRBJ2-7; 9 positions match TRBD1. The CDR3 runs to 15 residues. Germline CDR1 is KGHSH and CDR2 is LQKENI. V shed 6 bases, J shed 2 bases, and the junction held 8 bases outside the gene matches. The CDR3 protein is CASSAGQGLTYEQYF. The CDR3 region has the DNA TGTGCCAGCTCGGCAGGACAGGGGCTAACCTACGAGCAGTACTTC.

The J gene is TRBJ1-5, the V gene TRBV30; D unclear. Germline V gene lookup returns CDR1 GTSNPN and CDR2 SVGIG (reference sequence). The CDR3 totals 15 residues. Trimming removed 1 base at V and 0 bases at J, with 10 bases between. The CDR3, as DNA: TGTGCCTGGAGTGCAGGCAGAAATAGCAATCAGCCCCAGCATTTT. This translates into CAWSAGRNSNQPQHF.

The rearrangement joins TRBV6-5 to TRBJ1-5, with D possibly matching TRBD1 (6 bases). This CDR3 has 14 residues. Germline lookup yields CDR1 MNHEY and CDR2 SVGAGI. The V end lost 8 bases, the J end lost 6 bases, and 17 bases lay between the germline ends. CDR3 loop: CASGGGRDVQPQHF. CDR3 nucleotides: TGTGCCAGCGGGGGGGGCAGGGATGTTCAGCCCCAGCATTTT.

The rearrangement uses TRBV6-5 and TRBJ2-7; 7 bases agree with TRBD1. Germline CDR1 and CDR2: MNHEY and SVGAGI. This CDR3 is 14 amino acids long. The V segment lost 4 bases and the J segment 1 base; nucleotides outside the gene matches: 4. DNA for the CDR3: TGTGCCAGCAGTTCGGTCAGGGGGTCCTACGAGCAGTACTTC. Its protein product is CASSSVRGSYEQYF.

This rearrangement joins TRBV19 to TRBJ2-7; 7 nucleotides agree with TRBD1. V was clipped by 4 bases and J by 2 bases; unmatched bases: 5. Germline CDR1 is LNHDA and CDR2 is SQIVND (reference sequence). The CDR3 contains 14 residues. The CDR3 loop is CASSTTGSTYEQYF. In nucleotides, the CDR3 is TGTGCCAGTAGTACGACAGGGTCTACCTACGAGCAGTACTTC.

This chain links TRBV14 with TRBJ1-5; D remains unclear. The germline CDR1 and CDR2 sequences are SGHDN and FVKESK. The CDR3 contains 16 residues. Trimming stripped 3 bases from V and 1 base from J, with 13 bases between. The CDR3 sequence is CASSHDDRYSNQPQHF. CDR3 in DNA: TGTGCCAGCAGCCATGACGATCGTTACAGCAATCAGCCCCAGCATTTT.

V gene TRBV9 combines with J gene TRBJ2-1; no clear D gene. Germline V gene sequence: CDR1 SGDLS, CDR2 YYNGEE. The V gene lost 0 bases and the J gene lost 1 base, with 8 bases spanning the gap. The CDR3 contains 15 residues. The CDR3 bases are TGTGCCAGCAGCGTAGACGGCGGATCCTACAATGAGCAGTTCTTC. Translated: CASSVDGGSYNEQFF.

The CDR3 reads CASSGTGVWNTIYF. The DNA of the CDR3 is TGTGCCAGCAGCGGGACAGGGGTGTGGAACACCATATATTTT. V gene TRBV9 combines with J gene TRBJ1-3, with TRBD1 identical over 9 bases. The length of the CDR3 is 14 residues. Per the germline V gene, CDR1 is SGDLS and CDR2 is YYNGEE. V lost 3 bases, J lost 7 bases, and 5 bases stayed unmatched.

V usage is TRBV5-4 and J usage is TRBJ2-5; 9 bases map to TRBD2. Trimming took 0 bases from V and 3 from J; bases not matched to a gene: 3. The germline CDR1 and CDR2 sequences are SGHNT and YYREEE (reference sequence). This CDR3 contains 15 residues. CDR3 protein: CASSLDRLAEETQYF. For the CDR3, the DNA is TGTGCCAGCAGCTTGGATAGACTAGCGGAAGAGACCCAGTACTTC.

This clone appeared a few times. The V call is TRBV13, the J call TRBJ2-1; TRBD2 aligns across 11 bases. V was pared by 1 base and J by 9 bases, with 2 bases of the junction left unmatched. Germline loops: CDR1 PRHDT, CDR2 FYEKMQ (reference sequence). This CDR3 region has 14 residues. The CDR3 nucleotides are TGTGCCAGCAGCTTAGAGGGGACTAGCGGTGAGCAGTTCTTC. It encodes CASSLEGTSGEQFF.